This T cell receptor (beta chain) emerged from a study of human T cells and chemical hapten exposure. The time point is: patch test 1, 2 weeks after DPC sensitization. The treatment: therapeutic diphenylcyclopropenone sensitization with weekly scalp DPC. This clonotype was counted many times. Each CDR3 protein is one row after TCRdb ran MiXCR on the RACE reads. The profile shows 75,000 to 100,000 distinct CDR3 sequences, under 15% of them singletons. V shed 6 bases and J shed 5 bases, with 7 bases lying between them. The CDR3 runs to 11 residues. The germline gives CDR1 SNHLY, CDR2 FYNNEI. The chain employs TRBV2 and TRBJ1-2, with a weak D call TRBD1 (5 bases). Source: whole blood, taken in connection with sensitization to the hapten diphenylcyclopropenone (DPC). The receptor comes from a woman aged 40 to 50 with alopecia areata. Some clones in this sample may be carry-over from other donors' samples. Here the CDR3 DNA reads TGTGCCAGCAGACAGGCTTATGGCTACACCTTC. Protein: CASRQAYGYTF.